What follows are 14 T cell receptor beta chains derived from one specimen sequenced in a study of vaccination and CD4 T cells after COVID-19 (dated by TCRdb to between 2022 and 2023). Read against the paper, the sample's treatment or condition label means: approximately 9-day PBMC culture with coronavirus spike peptide pools or control peptides (ViraFEST assay). The antigens for these receptors are not known. Libraries were prepared through PCR. The sequencing machine was an Illumina iSeq 100. At the Johns Hopkins FTIC core, DNA from the cultured CD4+ T cells underwent TCR sequencing with the Oncomine TCR Beta short-read assay. TCRdb's own reprocessing of the public reads used fastp at Q25 and MiXCR and kept productive beta chains. CDR3 protein sequences are deduplicated, and each keeps its most common genes and DNA. For this sample there are 9,000 to 15,000 distinct CDR3 sequences; about 56% appear just once. The ten largest clones represent 15% of the sample.

The sequencing sample was made of CD4+ T cells from blood, cultured in vitro. Receptors were obtained from a human donor who had recovered from COVID-19.

The V call is TRBV7-3, the J call TRBJ2-3; D not certain. Trimming cost V 0 bases and J 1 base, with 8 bases left between them. Looked up from germline, CDR1 is SGHTA and CDR2 is FQGTGA. This CDR3 has 15 amino acids. The CDR3 region has the DNA TGTGCCAGCAGCTTAACAGGCCTCCGCACAGATACGCAGTATTTT. Translating gives CASSLTGLRTDTQYF.

This clonotype showed up just a few times. The rearrangement links TRBV6-1 to TRBJ1-5, with TRBD1 matching over 8 bases. Germline CDR1 reads MNHNS; CDR2 reads SASEGT. With V trimmed by 6 bases and J by 4 bases, 11 bases remained unmatched. The CDR3 length is 16 residues. Here the CDR3 reads CASSSRGRGLNQPQHF. The CDR3 DNA reads as TGTGCCAGCAGCTCACGGGGCAGGGGGCTTAATCAGCCCCAGCATTTT.

V is TRBV7-3 and J is TRBJ2-2; possibly TRBD1 for D (5 bases). This CDR3 has 15 amino acids. V was trimmed by 0 bases and J by 4 bases, leaving 9 bases between them. Germline-derived CDR1 and CDR2 are SGHTA and FQGTGA. CDR3 in amino acids: CASSLTGDGTGELFF. In DNA, the CDR3 is TGTGCCAGCAGCTTAACAGGGGATGGCACCGGGGAGCTGTTTTTT.

The chain recombines TRBV10-3 with TRBJ1-2; TRBD1 is a possible D gene (6 bases). Between the trimmed V and J ends, which lost 6 bases and 2 bases, there was a span of 16 bases. The germline V gene encodes CDR1 ENHRY and CDR2 SYGVKD. The CDR3 runs 15 residues. The CDR3: CAISDLGQLNYGYTF. The CDR3 DNA sequence: TGTGCCATCAGCGACCTCGGACAGCTGAACTATGGCTACACCTTC.

The chain combines TRBV11-3 with TRBJ2-3, with 10 bases matching TRBD1. CDR1 and CDR2 from the germline V gene are SGHNT and YENEEA. The CDR3 loop spans 15 amino acids. Germline trimming cut 4 bases from V and 1 base from J; bases unmatched to any gene: 2. CDR3 DNA: TGTGCCAGCAGCTCCGGACAGGGGGGCACAGATACGCAGTATTTT. It specifies CASSSGQGGTDTQYF. Looking up the rest from reference TRBV11-3 and TRBJ2-3 gives the full variable domain: EAGVVQSPRYKIIEKKQPVAFWCNPISGHNTLYWYLQNLGQGPELLIRYENEEAVDDSQLPKDRFSAERLKGVDSTLKIQPAELGDSAVYLCASSSGQGGTDTQYFGPGTRLTVL.

The gene calls are TRBV7-2 and TRBJ1-5; 8 bases agree with TRBD1. After removal of 3 bases from V and 5 bases from J, the junction contained 3 bases not matched to a gene. The V gene's germline CDR1 is SGHTA and CDR2 FQGNSA. CDR3 length equals 14 residues. CDR3 loop: CASSFTGGDQPQHF. CDR3 coding DNA: TGTGCCAGCAGCTTTACAGGGGGTGATCAGCCCCAGCATTTT.

The chain carries TRBV20-1 and TRBJ2-5, with D hard to call. The CDR3 has 14 amino acids. V was cut by 7 bases and J by 5 bases, with 20 bases left in between. The germline V gene has CDR1 DFQATT and CDR2 SNEGSKA (reference sequence). The CDR3 region has the DNA TGCAGTGGGTCGCGAGAGGCCCTCGAGGAGACCCAGTACTTC. This translates into CSGSREALEETQYF.

The V call is TRBV6-1, the J call TRBJ1-5; no firm D call. Trimming removed 10 bases at V and 1 base at J, with 11 bases between. The length of the CDR3 is 13 residues. Germline assignment: CDR1 MNHNS and CDR2 SASEGT. For the CDR3, the DNA is TGTGCCACCCAGGCCACGAGCAATCAGCCCCAGCATTTT. This codes for CATQATSNQPQHF.

The chain combines TRBV12-3 or TRBV12-4 with TRBJ2-6; D ambiguous. V dropped 11 bases and J dropped 0 bases, with 8 bases sitting between them. The CDR3 length is 13 residues. In DNA form, the CDR3 reads TGTGCCTGCTCGGGCTCTGGGGCCAACGTCCTGACTTTC. It is translated as CACSGSGANVLTF.

Only a few counts were recorded for this clonotype. The rearrangement uses TRBV20-1 and TRBJ1-2, with D hard to call. The CDR3 extends over 13 amino acids. The V and J ends lost 6 bases and 4 bases respectively, with 15 bases between them. Germline CDR1 reads DFQATT; CDR2 reads SNEGSKA (reference sequence). The DNA for the CDR3 is TGCAGTGCCGTGTTGGGGTCTTCCTATGGCTACACCTTC. As protein: CSAVLGSSYGYTF.

The CDR3, as DNA: TGTGCCAGCAGACAGGGCTACAATGAGCAGTTCTTC. This sequence encodes CASRQGYNEQFF. V is TRBV12-1 and J is TRBJ2-1; the table calls TRBD1, which could not be checked here. TRBV12-1 is reported as a pseudogene. The CDR3 is 12 amino acids.

This clonotype is termed medium-sized. The V call is TRBV12-3 or TRBV12-4, the J call TRBJ2-2; possibly TRBD2 for D (6 bases). The CDR3 is made up of 14 amino acids. The V end lost 7 bases, the J end lost 4 bases, and 13 bases lay between the germline ends. The CDR3, as DNA: TGTGCCAGCACAGATAGCGGAGGCACCGGGGAGCTGTTTTTT. This codes for CASTDSGGTGELFF.

This clonotype was detected a few times. The V gene is TRBV15, the J gene TRBJ2-7; D is unclear. Trimming stripped 0 bases from V and 2 bases from J, with 11 bases between. CDR1 and CDR2 (germline): LNHNV, YYDKDF (reference sequence). The CDR3 runs to 15 residues. CDR3 DNA sequence: TGTGCCACCAGCAGAGATGAAAGGACCCCCTACGAGCAGTACTTC. It codes for CATSRDERTPYEQYF.

This clonotype was seen a single time. CDR3 sequence reads: CASSLAGDGTEAFF. The CDR3 bases are TGTGCCAGCAGCTTGGCCGGGGATGGTACTGAAGCTTTCTTT. The chain couples TRBV11-2 to TRBJ1-1; D not resolved. Germline CDR1 and CDR2: SGHAT and FQNNGV. The CDR3 extends over 14 amino acids. V gave up 3 bases and J gave up 5 bases, with 13 bases separating them.